The TCR beta chain described here comes from a study of somatic mutations in cytotoxic T cells in rheumatoid arthritis. TCRdb's table, derived via immunoSEQ multiplex PCR, lists solely in-frame clones and lacks some. The data hold about 15,000 clones, with 65% to 75% observed a single time. This clone was observed a handful of times. Germline CDR1 reads SEHNR; CDR2 reads FQNEAQ (reference sequence). The CDR3 is 13 amino acids. V was trimmed by 1 base and J by 7 bases, leaving 11 bases between them. The specimen was CD8+ T cells sorted from blood. The chain combines TRBV7-9 with TRBJ2-7; D is unclear. The clonotype was recovered from an adult with rheumatoid arthritis. CDR3 coding DNA: TGTGCCAGCAGCTTAGACATTTCGGCGGAGCAGTACTTC. Its protein product is CASSLDISAEQYF.